This TCR beta chain is from a study of shared clonotypes between healthy human individuals (TCRdb year 2020). Broadly, across the study: A couple of women and a few men aged 18 to 49 years were included in the cohort. Libraries were prepared and TCR repertoires were sequenced by different laboratories using diverse techniques, in order to increase sequencing depth and limit assay-specific biases. Each donor's leukapheresis produced roughly between roughly 0.85 and 9.5 billion PBMCs. To estimate repertoire size and how much clonotype sharing occurs between individuals, the study deeply sequenced the blood TCR repertoires of several healthy adults. Overall study outcomes, separate from this receptor: Because the study included a small number of donors, the genetic and exposure-history diversity represented was limited. Based on pairwise subsampling, the degree of clonotype sharing among donors was expected to be affected by sequencing depth. Only blood was sampled, and tissue TCR repertoires likely differ from those in blood.

Healthy HIV-negative adults with no recently reported acute infections or vaccinations were included as donors. Every donor was a Caucasian adult residing in Nashville, Tennessee, USA. For unsorted samples, tens of millions of PBMCs were counted and genomic DNA was extracted with the QIAamp DNA Blood Mini kit. Blood was obtained by leukapheresis, after which PBMCs were separated by Ficoll-Histopaque density gradient centrifugation and cryopreserved in liquid nitrogen vapor phase. This clone is categorized as medium-sized (0.01 to 0.1%). The antigen this receptor binds is unknown. Nothing much larger sits one base from this clone, and base qualities are not available. This sample also contains other DNA sequences that code for the same CDR3. The germline V gene provides CDR1 SGHTA and CDR2 FQGTGA. Trimming removed 2 bases from V and 5 bases from J, leaving 7 bases between the germline ends. CDR3 length: 13 amino acids, cysteine to phenylalanine. Of all the DNA, just the CDR3 is kept, 39 bases in frame from base 1.

Using the deep immunoSEQ assay, multiplex PCR amplified TCR CDR3 regions from genomic DNA. Extracted genomic DNA from each cell subset was distributed evenly across all wells of several immunoSEQ 96-well plates, and each plate was treated as a replicate. For unsorted PBMC, each replicate PCR was loaded with about 280 ng genomic DNA, equivalent to approximately 33,000 T cell genomes. Unsorted PBMC genomic DNA was sequenced across ten immunoSEQ deep assay plates. Purified libraries were quantified with a Qubit 3.0 fluorometer, sized on a Bioanalyzer 2100, and re-quantified with the KAPA Library Quantification kit. A separate single-read 150-cycle Illumina NextSeq 550 flow cell was used to sequence each immunoSEQ 96-well plate. Regarding the original processing steps: The immunoSEQ output contained only junctional sequences without quality scores, so filtering could not match that applied to full-length reads. Sequences were annotated with PyIR, a Python wrapper for IgBLAST v1.9, and V/J genes and CDR3 were assigned using IMGT germline references. Any read was removed if the V/J assignment was weak (E-value above 1e-6), the CDR3 was missing, or the read contained stop codons, out-of-frame junctions, or ambiguous translated residues. V3J clonotypes were defined by identical inferred V gene, J gene, and CDR3 amino acid sequence. Percentage overlap between repertoires was computed as shared unique clonotypes divided by the size of the smaller repertoire. Richness of each repertoire was evaluated using RTK rarefaction, the Chao1 estimator, and Recon v2.1 estimates of unobserved clonotypes. Drawn from immuneACCESS, this table holds only the in-frame rearrangements with V and J called that TCRdb kept. Clones are partly lost; checked studies trace under half to an unresolved V gene and leave the rest unexplained. That table gives V, J and clone size, and the DNA gave D and trimming. The sample data list approximately 440,000 clones, and roughly three quarters of these were observed just once. 9.5% to 15% of the sample rests with the top ten.

Source material: PBMCs. Recombination joined TRBV7-3 with TRBJ2-1; the best D guess is TRBD2, with 6 bases matching. The TCR originated in a woman between 35 and 50 years old in good health. Some clones in this sample may be carry-over from other donors' samples. The nucleotides are TGTGCCAGCAGCTTAGCTAGCGACAATGAGCAGTTCTTC. This codes for CASSLASDNEQFF.